A single sample gave rise to the 25 T cell receptor beta chains below, sequenced in a study of beta chain features in type 1 diabetes (dated by TCRdb to 2016 to 2019). The library was obtained by the immunoSEQ multiplex PCR assay. The entire amount of isolated RNA was reverse transcribed using the High Capacity cDNA Reverse Transcription Kit, so the sequenced TCRB transcripts were expressed ones. TCRdb's version of the immuneACCESS table is confined to in-frame rearrangements and falls short of the full clone set. An unresolved V gene accounts for under half of the shortfall where checked; the remainder is of unknown origin. The sample table records about 160,000 clones; roughly 65% of these occur just once. The biggest ten clones account for approximately 0.089% of the sample. No antigen is known for these receptors. Results and caveats for the whole study, not just this receptor: In all four CD4+ subsets, TCRB CDR3 length was moderately but significantly shorter in type 1 diabetes patients.

The sample was naive CD4+ T cells from blood. Read against the paper, the sample's cell subset or site label means: true naive CD4+ T cells. These receptors came from a man aged 30-40 years with type 1 diabetes.

The chain joins TRBV29-1 to TRBJ2-7; a weak D match, TRBD2 (5 bases). Germline lookup yields CDR1 SQVTM and CDR2 ANQGSEA. The CDR3 extends over 12 amino acids. V was trimmed by 6 bases and J by 0 bases, leaving 9 bases between them. Written as DNA, the CDR3 is TGCAGCGTCATTGACTACTCCTACGAGCAGTACTTC. Protein sequence: CSVIDYSYEQYF.

This clone was seen once. CDR3 in amino acids: CASSLNPGVQETQYF. The CDR3 DNA reads as TGTGCCAGCAGTTTAAATCCGGGGGTCCAAGAGACCCAGTACTTC. V gene TRBV28 combines with J gene TRBJ2-5; the D gene is possibly TRBD2 (6 bases). V gave up 2 bases and J gave up 1 base, with 11 bases separating them. Germline-derived CDR1 and CDR2 are MDHEN and SYDVKM. The CDR3 consists of 15 residues.

This clone was seen just once. The sample holds other DNA sequences that translate to the same CDR3. The chain has TRBV30 and TRBJ2-2; D is possibly TRBD2 (6 bases). The CDR3 is 14 residues long. Trimming took 0 bases from V and 4 from J, leaving 9 bases between them. Germline values: CDR1 GTSNPN, CDR2 SVGIG (reference sequence). This chain's CDR3 is CAWSVLEGTGELFF. DNA for the CDR3: TGTGCCTGGAGTGTACTGGAGGGCACCGGGGAGCTGTTTTTT.

This clone was observed a few times. This chain connects TRBV29-1 to TRBJ2-7; D might be TRBD1 or TRBD2, each matching 5 bases. CDR1 and CDR2 (germline): SQVTM, ANQGSEA. The CDR3 consists of 11 residues. Trimming took off 3 bases at V and 10 bases at J, with 13 bases between the two ends. The CDR3 spells CSVDEGIAQYF. The CDR3 DNA follows: TGCAGCGTTGATGAGGGGATCGCCCAGTACTTC.

The V and J genes are TRBV18 and TRBJ1-1; no clear D. Per the germline V gene, CDR1 is KGHSH and CDR2 is LQKENI. This CDR3 spans 14 amino acids. Trimming took 2 bases from V and 5 from J, leaving 12 bases between them. CDR3 amino acids: CASSPEGWATEAFF. The CDR3 region has the DNA TGTGCCAGCTCACCAGAAGGGTGGGCGACTGAAGCTTTCTTT.

This clone turned up a few times. This chain connects TRBV9 to TRBJ2-1; 7 positions match TRBD2. CDR1 SGDLS and CDR2 YYNGEE come from the germline V gene. Trimming cost V 2 bases and J 7 bases; bases outside gene matches: 15. This CDR3 has 17 amino acids. The CDR3 is CASSVSFSSGGWNEQFF. The CDR3 DNA is TGTGCCAGCAGCGTCTCCTTCTCCTCGGGGGGTTGGAATGAGCAGTTCTTC.

This clone occurred a few times. V is TRBV6-6 and J is TRBJ2-3, with D uncertain. This CDR3 contains 16 residues. Germline V CDR1 and CDR2: MNHNY, SVGAGI (reference sequence). V lost 2 bases to trimming and J lost 0 bases, with 12 bases between them. In DNA, the CDR3 is TGTGCCAGCAGTTACGTTACTGGAACTAGCACAGATACGCAGTATTTT. This codes for CASSYVTGTSTDTQYF.

V and J are TRBV25-1 and TRBJ2-5, with D perhaps TRBD2 (8 bases). Trimming took 1 base from V and 5 from J, leaving 14 bases between them. Germline V gene sequence: CDR1 MGHDK, CDR2 SYGVNS. The CDR3 consists of 15 residues. Here the CDR3 reads CASSESGGGRETQYF. The DNA for the CDR3 is TGTGCCAGCAGTGAATCGGGAGGGGGCAGGGAGACCCAGTACTTC.

This clone showed up just a few times. The rearrangement uses TRBV25-1 and TRBJ2-3, with no clear D. There are 11 residues in the CDR3. V was trimmed by 6 bases and J by 3 bases, leaving 4 bases between them. The germline V gene has CDR1 MGHDK and CDR2 SYGVNS. The chain's CDR3 is CASRKTDTQYF. The CDR3 DNA sequence: TGTGCCAGCAGGAAAACAGATACGCAGTATTTT.

CDR3 DNA sequence: TGTGCCAGCAGTTTATCGGGGGACTACAATGAGCAGTTCTTC. Residues: CASSLSGDYNEQFF. The chain recombines TRBV27 with TRBJ2-1, with D perhaps given as TRBD1 or TRBD2 (5 bases each). This CDR3 has 14 amino acids. V was clipped by 0 bases and J by 3 bases, with 6 bases between them. CDR1 and CDR2 from the germline V gene are MNHEY and SMNVEV (reference sequence).

This chain connects TRBV25-1 to TRBJ2-3, with TRBD2 matching 10 bases. The CDR3 contains 16 residues. The ends lost 1 base at V and 5 bases at J; junction bases unmatched: 6. Germline CDR1 MGHDK, CDR2 SYGVNS. CDR3 in DNA: TGTGCCAGCAGTGAATCGTGGAGCGGGGGGGAAGATACGCAGTATTTT. As protein: CASSESWSGGEDTQYF.

This clone came up a few times. CDR3 nucleotide sequence: TGTGCCAGCAGTTTCTCAGGGGCAACTAATGAAAAACTGTTTTTT. It codes for CASSFSGATNEKLFF. The V gene is TRBV28, the J gene TRBJ1-4; TRBD1 might be the D (6 bases). Germline CDR1 and CDR2: MDHEN and SYDVKM. This CDR3 is built from 15 residues. V dropped 3 bases and J dropped 0 bases, with 8 bases sitting between them.

The J gene is TRBJ2-7, the V gene TRBV19, with 7 bases identical to TRBD2. The junction had 12 bases not matched to a gene; V was cut back by 4 bases and J by 6 bases. The V gene's germline CDR1 is LNHDA and CDR2 SQIVND (reference sequence). CDR3 length: 15 residues. CDR3 in amino acids: CASSTQLARLGEQYF. CDR3 DNA: TGTGCCAGTAGTACCCAACTAGCGCGACTGGGCGAGCAGTACTTC.

The chain is built from TRBV30 and TRBJ1-2; D uncertain. V lost 1 base and J 3 bases, leaving 6 bases between the germline ends. This CDR3 contains 12 residues. Looked up from germline, CDR1 is GTSNPN and CDR2 is SVGIG (reference sequence). CDR3: CAWSGEHYGYTF. DNA for the CDR3: TGTGCCTGGAGTGGGGAACACTATGGCTACACCTTC.

In DNA, the CDR3 is TGTGCCAGTAGTATCTTGACTGAAGCTTTCTTT. Amino acids: CASSILTEAFF. The rearrangement uses TRBV19 and TRBJ1-1; D gene unclear. The germline gives CDR1 LNHDA, CDR2 SQIVND (reference sequence). This CDR3 is 11 amino acids long. V was pared by 3 bases and J by 5 bases, with 4 bases between.

The chain uses TRBV9 and TRBJ2-1; tentatively, D is TRBD2 (6 bases). The germline V gene encodes CDR1 SGDLS and CDR2 YYNGEE. Trimming removed 0 bases at V and 7 bases at J, with 11 bases between. The CDR3 contains 14 residues. CDR3 amino acids: CASSVDPGGNEQFF. CDR3 sequence (DNA): TGTGCCAGCAGCGTAGACCCAGGAGGGAATGAGCAGTTCTTC.

This rearrangement joins TRBV10-3 to TRBJ1-6, with unresolved D. Germline CDR1 reads ENHRY; CDR2 reads SYGVKD. V lost 4 bases and J 15 bases, leaving 16 bases between the germline ends. The CDR3 spans 13 residues. CDR3 nucleotides: TGTGCCATCAGTGGTGAAACAGTCCCCCTCCTCCACTTT. Translating it yields CAISGETVPLLHF.

The rearrangement uses TRBV28 and TRBJ2-1; the D gene is possibly TRBD1 (6 bases). Between the trimmed V and J ends, which lost 6 bases and 7 bases, there was a span of 13 bases. This CDR3 region has 13 residues. Germline CDR1 MDHEN, CDR2 SYDVKM. CDR3 sequence reads: CASRTTGGNEQFF. DNA of the CDR3: TGTGCCAGCAGGACGACAGGAGGTAATGAGCAGTTCTTC.

This chain connects TRBV25-1 to TRBJ2-5; 8 bases fit TRBD1. The CDR3 spans 17 residues. J gave up 2 bases and V 4 bases, and 12 bases lay outside the gene matches. Germline CDR1 MGHDK, CDR2 SYGVNS. The CDR3 nucleotides are TGTGCCAGCAGTGCCTCTAACAGGGGGTCAAAACAAGAGACCCAGTACTTC. As protein: CASSASNRGSKQETQYF.

This clone was counted a few times. The chain employs TRBV29-1 and TRBJ2-4; a weak D match, TRBD2 (6 bases). Germline V gives CDR1 SQVTM, CDR2 ANQGSEA. CDR3 length equals 15 residues. The V end was cut by 4 bases, the J end by 0 bases, with 13 bases between. The CDR3: CSVGGINLAKNIQYF. CDR3 bases: TGCAGCGTTGGCGGGATAAACTTAGCCAAAAACATTCAGTACTTC.

The chain employs TRBV28 and TRBJ2-3; D is ambiguous. There are 13 residues in the CDR3. Germline CDR1 and CDR2: MDHEN and SYDVKM. V was trimmed by 4 bases and J by 0 bases, leaving 5 bases between them. The CDR3 DNA is TGTGCCAGCAGTTCCTCGAGCACAGATACGCAGTATTTT. Translation: CASSSSSTDTQYF.

This clone was counted a few times. CDR3 nucleotides: TGTGCCAGCAGTTCGCCGGGACAGGGGTCCGAGCAGTACTTC. Encoded protein: CASSSPGQGSEQYF. The chain links TRBV28 to TRBJ2-7; 10 bases align to TRBD1. The CDR3 is made up of 14 amino acids. Looked up from germline, CDR1 is MDHEN and CDR2 is SYDVKM. Trimming removed 4 bases from V and 6 bases from J; junction bases left unmatched: 6.

The V gene is TRBV20-1, the J gene TRBJ1-1; D is possibly TRBD1 (5 bases). V was cut by 7 bases and J by 4 bases, with 10 bases left in between. CDR1 is DFQATT, CDR2 SNEGSKA, per germline (reference sequence). This CDR3 region has 11 residues. The CDR3: CSVGGATEAFF. The DNA for the CDR3 is TGCAGTGTTGGAGGGGCCACTGAAGCTTTCTTT.

The chain couples TRBV28 to TRBJ1-2; the D is unclear. V lost 6 bases and J 4 bases, leaving 15 bases between the germline ends. CDR1 is MDHEN and CDR2 is SYDVKM in the germline V gene. The CDR3 is made up of 14 amino acids. CDR3 loop: CASSQSSPGYGYTF. CDR3 bases: TGTGCCAGCAGCCAAAGTAGTCCTGGCTATGGCTACACCTTC.

The chain couples TRBV18 to TRBJ2-1; 9 bases agree with TRBD1. Germline-derived CDR1 and CDR2 are KGHSH and LQKENI. The CDR3 consists of 15 residues. Trimming cost V 0 bases and J 9 bases; bases outside gene matches: 6. The CDR3 DNA reads as TGTGCCAGCTCACCACCGACAGGGGGGATGGGTGAGCAGTTCTTC. Translating it yields CASSPPTGGMGEQFF.